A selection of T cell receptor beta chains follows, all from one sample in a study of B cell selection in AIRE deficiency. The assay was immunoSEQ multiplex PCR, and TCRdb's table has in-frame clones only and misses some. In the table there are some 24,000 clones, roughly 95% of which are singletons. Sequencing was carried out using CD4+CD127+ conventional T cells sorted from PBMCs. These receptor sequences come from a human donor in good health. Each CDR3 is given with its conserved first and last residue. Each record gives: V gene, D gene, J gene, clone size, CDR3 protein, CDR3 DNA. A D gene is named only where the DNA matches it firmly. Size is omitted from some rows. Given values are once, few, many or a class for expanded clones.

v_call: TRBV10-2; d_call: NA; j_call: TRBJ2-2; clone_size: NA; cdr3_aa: CASSEERGGELFF; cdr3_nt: TGCGCCAGCAGTGAGGAGAGGGGCGGGGAGCTGTTTTTT
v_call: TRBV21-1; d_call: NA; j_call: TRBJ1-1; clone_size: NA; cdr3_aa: CASSPLGQGSPEAFF; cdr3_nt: TGTGCCAGCTCGCCTTTGGGGCAGGGGTCCCCTGAAGCTTTCTTT
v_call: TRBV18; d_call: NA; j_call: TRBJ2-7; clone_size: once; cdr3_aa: CASSMERSYEQYF; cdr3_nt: TGTGCCAGCTCAATGGAGCGGTCCTACGAGCAGTACTTC
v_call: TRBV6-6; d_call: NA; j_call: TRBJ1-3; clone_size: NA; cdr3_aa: CASSSTTAGNTIYF; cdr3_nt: TGTGCCAGCAGTAGTACGACAGCTGGAAACACCATATATTTT
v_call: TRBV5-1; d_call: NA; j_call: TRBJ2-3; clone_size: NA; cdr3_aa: CASSLTGVTDTQYF; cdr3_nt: TGCGCCAGCAGCTTGACGGGGGTCACAGATACGCAGTATTTT
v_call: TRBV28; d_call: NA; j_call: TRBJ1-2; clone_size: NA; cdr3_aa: CASSDRGLGGYTF; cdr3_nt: TGTGCCAGCAGCGACCGGGGGCTTGGGGGCTACACCTTC
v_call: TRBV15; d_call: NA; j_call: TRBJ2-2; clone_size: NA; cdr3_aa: CATSTYTRGTGELFF; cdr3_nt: TGTGCCACCAGCACCTACACTCGTGGGACCGGGGAGCTGTTTTTT
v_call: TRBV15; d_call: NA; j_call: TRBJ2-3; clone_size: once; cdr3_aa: CATSRDPRGTDTQYF; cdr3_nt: TGTGCCACCAGCAGAGACCCCCGTGGCACAGATACGCAGTATTTT
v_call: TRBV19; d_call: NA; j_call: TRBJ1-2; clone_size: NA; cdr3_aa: CASSIGGSAFYGYTF; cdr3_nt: TGTGCCAGTAGTATAGGTGGCAGTGCATTCTATGGCTACACCTTC
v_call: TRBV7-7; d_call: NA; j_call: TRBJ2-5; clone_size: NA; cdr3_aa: CASSGGRGETQYF; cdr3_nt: TGTGCCAGCAGCGGAGGAAGAGGAGAGACCCAGTACTTC
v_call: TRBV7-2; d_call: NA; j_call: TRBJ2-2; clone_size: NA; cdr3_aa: CASSLVNRLNTGELFF; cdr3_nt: TGTGCCAGCAGCTTAGTGAACAGATTGAACACCGGGGAGCTGTTTTTT
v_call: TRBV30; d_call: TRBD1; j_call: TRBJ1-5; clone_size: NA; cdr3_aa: CAWSGTGANQPQHF; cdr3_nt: TGTGCCTGGAGTGGGACAGGGGCTAATCAGCCCCAGCATTTT
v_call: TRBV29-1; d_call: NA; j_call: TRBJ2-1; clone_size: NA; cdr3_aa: CSVRTGGYNEQFF; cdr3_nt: TGCAGCGTTCGTACCGGGGGTTACAATGAGCAGTTCTTC
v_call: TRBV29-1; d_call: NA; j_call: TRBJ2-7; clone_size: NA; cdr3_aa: CSAYGISGLEQYF; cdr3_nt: TGCAGCGCCTACGGGATTTCGGGGCTCGAGCAGTACTTC
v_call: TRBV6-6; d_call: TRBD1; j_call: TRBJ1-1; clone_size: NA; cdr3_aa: CASRTQGADAFF; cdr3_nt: TGTGCCAGCAGGACCCAGGGGGCGGATGCTTTCTTT
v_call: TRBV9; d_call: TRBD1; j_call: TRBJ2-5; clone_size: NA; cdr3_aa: CASSGRQGRGSEKETQYF; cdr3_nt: TGTGCCAGCAGCGGAAGACAGGGAAGGGGGTCTGAAAAAGAGACCCAGTACTTC
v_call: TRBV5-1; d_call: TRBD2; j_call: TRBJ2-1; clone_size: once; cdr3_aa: CASSLAAAGEYNEQFF; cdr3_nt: TGCGCCAGCAGCTTGGCCGCGGCGGGGGAGTACAATGAGCAGTTCTTC
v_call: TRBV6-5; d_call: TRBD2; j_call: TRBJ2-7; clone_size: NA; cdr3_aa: CASSYRASGAYEQYF; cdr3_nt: TGTGCCAGCAGTTACCGGGCTAGCGGGGCCTACGAGCAGTACTTC
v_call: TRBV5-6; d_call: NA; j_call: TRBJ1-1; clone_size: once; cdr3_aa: CASSPGGLQNTEAFF; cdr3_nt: TGTGCCAGCAGCCCCGGCGGTCTTCAGAACACTGAAGCTTTCTTT
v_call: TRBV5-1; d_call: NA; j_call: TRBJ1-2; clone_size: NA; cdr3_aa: CASSSGQPPNYGYTF; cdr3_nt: TGCGCCAGCAGCTCAGGACAGCCCCCTAACTATGGCTACACCTTC
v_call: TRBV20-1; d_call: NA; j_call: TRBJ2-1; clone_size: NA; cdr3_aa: CSAMIAEQFF; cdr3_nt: TGCAGTGCTATGATAGCTGAGCAGTTCTTC
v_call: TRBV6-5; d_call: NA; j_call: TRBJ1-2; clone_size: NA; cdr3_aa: CASSLSIGQPRGYTF; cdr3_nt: TGTGCCAGCAGTTTGTCGATTGGACAGCCCAGAGGCTACACCTTC
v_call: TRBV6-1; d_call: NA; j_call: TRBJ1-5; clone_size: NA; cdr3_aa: CASSELSGINQPQHF; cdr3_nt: TGTGCCAGCAGTGAATTGTCAGGGATAAATCAGCCCCAGCATTTT
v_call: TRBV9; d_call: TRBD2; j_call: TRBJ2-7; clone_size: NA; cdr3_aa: CASSVGLAAYEQYF; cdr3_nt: TGTGCCAGCAGCGTAGGACTAGCGGCCTACGAGCAGTACTTC
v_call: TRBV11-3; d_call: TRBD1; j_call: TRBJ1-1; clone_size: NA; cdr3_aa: CASSSGQGDEAFF; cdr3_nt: TGTGCCAGCAGCTCAGGACAGGGAGATGAAGCTTTCTTT
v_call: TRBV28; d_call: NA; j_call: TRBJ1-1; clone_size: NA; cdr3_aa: CASLFARGAVEAFF; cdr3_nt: TGTGCCAGCCTTTTTGCCCGGGGGGCTGTTGAAGCTTTCTTT
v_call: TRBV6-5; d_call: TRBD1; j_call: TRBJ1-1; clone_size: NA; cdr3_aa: CASSRQGASGEAFF; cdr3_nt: TGTGCCAGCAGTCGACAGGGGGCGTCCGGTGAAGCTTTCTTT
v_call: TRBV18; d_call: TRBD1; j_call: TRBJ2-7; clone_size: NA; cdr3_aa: CASSLPRDRGRYEQYF; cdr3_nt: TGTGCCAGCTCACTCCCCCGGGACAGGGGTAGGTACGAGCAGTACTTC
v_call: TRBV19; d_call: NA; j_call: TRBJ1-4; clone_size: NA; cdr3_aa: CASSINWGREKLFF; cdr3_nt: TGTGCCAGTAGTATTAACTGGGGTCGGGAAAAACTGTTTTTT
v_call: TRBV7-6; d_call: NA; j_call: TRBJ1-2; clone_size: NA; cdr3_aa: CASSSTGTEYDGYTF; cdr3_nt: TGTGCCAGCAGCTCTACCGGGACGGAATATGATGGCTACACCTTC
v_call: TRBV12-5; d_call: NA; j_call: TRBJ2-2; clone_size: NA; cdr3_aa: CASGPAMMLVGELFF; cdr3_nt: TGTGCTAGTGGCCCCGCGATGATGCTGGTCGGGGAGCTGTTTTTT
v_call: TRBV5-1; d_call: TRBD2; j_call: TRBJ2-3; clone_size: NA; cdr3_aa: CASSFGSGGQADTQYF; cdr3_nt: TGCGCCAGCAGCTTCGGTAGCGGGGGGCAGGCAGATACGCAGTATTTT
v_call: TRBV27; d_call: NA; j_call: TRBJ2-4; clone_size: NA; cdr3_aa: CASILAEGARAKNIQYF; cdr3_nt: TGTGCCAGCATCCTAGCGGAGGGGGCGCGTGCCAAAAACATTCAGTACTTC
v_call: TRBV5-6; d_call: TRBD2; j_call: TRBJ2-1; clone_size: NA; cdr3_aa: CASSRDGGSGALGEQFF; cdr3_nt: TGTGCCAGCAGCCGCGACGGCGGTAGCGGGGCCCTGGGGGAGCAGTTCTTC
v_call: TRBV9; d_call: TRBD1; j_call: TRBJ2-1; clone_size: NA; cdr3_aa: CASSVGDRGRSEQFF; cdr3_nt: TGTGCCAGCAGCGTAGGGGACAGGGGGCGAAGTGAGCAGTTCTTC
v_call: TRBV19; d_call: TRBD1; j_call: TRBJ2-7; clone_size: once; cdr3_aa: CASSPRDRGDEQYF; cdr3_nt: TGTGCCAGTAGTCCCCGGGACAGGGGCGACGAGCAGTACTTC
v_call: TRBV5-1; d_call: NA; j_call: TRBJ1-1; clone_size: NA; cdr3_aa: CASRERVETGTEAFF; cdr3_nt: TGCGCCAGCAGGGAACGGGTGGAAACGGGGACTGAAGCTTTCTTT
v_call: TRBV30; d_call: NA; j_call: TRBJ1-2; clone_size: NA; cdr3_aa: CAWSRAITNYGYTF; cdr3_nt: TGTGCCTGGAGCAGGGCCATTACTAACTATGGCTACACCTTC
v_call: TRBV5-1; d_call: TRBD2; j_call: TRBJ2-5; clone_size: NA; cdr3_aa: CASSPGLAGGPQETQYF; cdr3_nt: TGCGCCAGCAGCCCCGGACTAGCGGGGGGCCCCCAAGAGACCCAGTACTTC
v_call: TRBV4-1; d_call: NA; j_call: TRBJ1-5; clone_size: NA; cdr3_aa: CASSQVDMGFSNQPQHF; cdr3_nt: TGCGCCAGCAGCCAGGTGGACATGGGGTTTAGCAATCAGCCCCAGCATTTT
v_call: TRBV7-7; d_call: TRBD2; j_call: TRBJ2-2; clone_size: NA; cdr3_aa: CASSSVLAGGSSGELFF; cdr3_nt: TGTGCCAGCAGCTCCGTGCTAGCGGGGGGATCTTCCGGGGAGCTGTTTTTT
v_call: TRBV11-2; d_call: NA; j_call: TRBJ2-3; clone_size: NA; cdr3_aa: CASSILQDRSTDTQYF; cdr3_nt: TGTGCCAGCAGCATCCTACAGGATCGGAGCACAGATACGCAGTATTTT
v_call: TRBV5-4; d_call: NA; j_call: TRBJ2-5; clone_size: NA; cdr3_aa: CASSFLGGIQETQYF; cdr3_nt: TGTGCCAGCAGCTTTCTGGGCGGAATTCAAGAGACCCAGTACTTC
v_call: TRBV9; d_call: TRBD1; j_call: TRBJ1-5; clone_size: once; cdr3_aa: CASSRKGANQPQHF; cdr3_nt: TGTGCCAGCAGTCGTAAGGGGGCCAATCAGCCCCAGCATTTT
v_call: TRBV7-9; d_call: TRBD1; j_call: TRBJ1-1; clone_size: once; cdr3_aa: CASSSSGGPEAFF; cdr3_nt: TGTGCCAGCAGCTCGTCAGGGGGACCTGAAGCTTTCTTT
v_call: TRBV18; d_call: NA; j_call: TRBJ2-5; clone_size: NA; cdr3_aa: CASSPGTARETQYF; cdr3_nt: TGTGCCAGCTCGCCCGGGACCGCTCGGGAGACCCAGTACTTC
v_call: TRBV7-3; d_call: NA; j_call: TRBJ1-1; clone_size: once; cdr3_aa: CASSFLVNTEAFF; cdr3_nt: TGTGCCAGCAGCTTTTTAGTGAACACTGAAGCTTTCTTT
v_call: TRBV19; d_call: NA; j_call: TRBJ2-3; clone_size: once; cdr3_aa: CASSHSDTQYF; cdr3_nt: TGTGCCAGTAGTCATTCAGATACGCAGTATTTT
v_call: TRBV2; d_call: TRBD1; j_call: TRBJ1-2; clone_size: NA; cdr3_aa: CASSDGQGEGYGYTF; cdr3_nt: TGTGCCAGCTCAGATGGACAGGGGGAAGGGTATGGCTACACCTTC
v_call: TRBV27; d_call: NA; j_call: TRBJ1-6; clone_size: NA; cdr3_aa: CASRPYRGSPLHF; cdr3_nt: TGTGCCAGCAGACCATACCGGGGTTCACCCCTCCACTTT
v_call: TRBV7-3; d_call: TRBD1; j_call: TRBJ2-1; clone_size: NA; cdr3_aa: CASSLYGTGMVHQFF; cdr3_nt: TGTGCCAGCAGCTTATATGGGACAGGGATGGTTCACCAGTTCTTC
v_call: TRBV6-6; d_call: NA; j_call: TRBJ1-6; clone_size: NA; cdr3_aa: CASSKAGGSPLHF; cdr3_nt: TGTGCCAGCAGTAAGGCAGGCGGCTCACCCCTCCACTTT
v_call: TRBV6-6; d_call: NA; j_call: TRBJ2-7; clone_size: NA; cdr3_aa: CASSQQGSEQYF; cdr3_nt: TGTGCCAGCAGTCAACAGGGATCCGAGCAGTACTTC
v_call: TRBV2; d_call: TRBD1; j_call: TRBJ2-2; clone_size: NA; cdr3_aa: CASSLQGALTGELFF; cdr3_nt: TGTGCCAGCAGTCTACAGGGGGCATTAACCGGGGAGCTGTTTTTT
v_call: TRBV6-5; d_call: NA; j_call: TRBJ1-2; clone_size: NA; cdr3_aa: CASSYKGRGYTF; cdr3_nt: TGTGCCAGCAGTTATAAGGGTCGCGGCTACACCTTC